This T cell receptor (beta chain) appears in the sequencing data of a study of blood T cell repertoires in COVID-19. At the level of the study: Samples representing acute and convalescent COVID-19 were sourced from the United States, Italy and Spain. The cDNA or gDNA used as material had been derived from T cells, B-cell-depleted T cells, or PBMCs.

Per the original data handling: Amplification with reference gene primers provided the estimates of nucleated cell counts. TCRdb keeps only in-frame clones here, not all; method: immunoSEQ multiplex PCR. For V, J and clone size, that table is used; D and trimming come from the DNA. Found here are over 85,000 clones, nearly 90% of them singletons; the top ten hold approximately 4.5%. This receptor was obtained from a man aged 65 to 85 with acute or convalescent COVID-19. The material sequenced was peripheral blood.

The CDR3 DNA sequence: TGTGCCAGCAGGTATCCGACGGGAGTCTATGGCTACACCTTC. It is translated as CASRYPTGVYGYTF. The chain recombines TRBV28 with TRBJ1-2; D remains unclear. Trimming stripped 6 bases from V and 4 bases from J, with 15 bases between. The CDR3 sequence is 14 residues long. Germline V CDR1 and CDR2: MDHEN, SYDVKM.